This record covers a single T cell receptor (beta chain). Its specificity is unknown. The entry originates in a study of shared clonotypes between healthy human individuals. Study-level results: Rarefaction indicated that sorted-subset sequencing remained incomplete although depth was large. Depth of sequencing was expected to influence donor clonotype sharing.

The V gene lost 4 bases and the J gene lost 0 bases, with 12 bases spanning the gap. In germline, CDR1 is SGHNT, CDR2 YYREEE (reference sequence). CDR3 length: 15 residues. The repertoire was sequenced with immunoSEQ multiplex PCR; TCRdb's copy has only in-frame clones and lacks some. The data show around 2.3 million clones, 90% to 97% seen once. Source material: naive CD4+ T cells sorted from blood. This sample's subset: CD45RA+ positively selected. V usage is TRBV5-4 and J usage is TRBJ2-3; D is ambiguous. The TCR sequence derives from a man younger than 35 in good health. CDR3 sequence: CASSGPGRSTDTQYF. The CDR3 nucleotides are TGTGCCAGCAGCGGCCCAGGCCGTAGCACAGATACGCAGTATTTT. Supplemented by reference TRBV5-4 and TRBJ2-3, the full variable domain reads ETGVTQSPTHLIKTRGQQVTLRCSSQSGHNTVSWYQQALGQGPQFIFQYYREEENGRGNFPPRFSGLQFPNYSSELNVNALELDDSALYLCASSGPGRSTDTQYFGPGTRLTVL.